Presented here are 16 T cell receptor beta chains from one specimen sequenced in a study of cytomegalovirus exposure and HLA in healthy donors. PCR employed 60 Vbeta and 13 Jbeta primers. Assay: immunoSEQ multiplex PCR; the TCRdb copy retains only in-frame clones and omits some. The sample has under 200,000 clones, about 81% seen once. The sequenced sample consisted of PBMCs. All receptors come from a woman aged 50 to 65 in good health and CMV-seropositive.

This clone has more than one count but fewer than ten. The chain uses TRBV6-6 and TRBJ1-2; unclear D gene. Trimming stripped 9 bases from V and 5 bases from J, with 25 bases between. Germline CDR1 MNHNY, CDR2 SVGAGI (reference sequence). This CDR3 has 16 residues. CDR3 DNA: TGTGCCAGTTCCCCCTTTTTGGGCCAAAATGGGTATGGCTACACCTTC. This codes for CASSPFLGQNGYGYTF.

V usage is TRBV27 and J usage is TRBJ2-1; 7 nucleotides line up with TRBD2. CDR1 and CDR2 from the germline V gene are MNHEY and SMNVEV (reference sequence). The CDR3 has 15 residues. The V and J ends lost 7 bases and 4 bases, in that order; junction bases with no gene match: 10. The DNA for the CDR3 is TGTGCCAGCACCCCTCTGGGGGGGAGTTACAATGAGCAGTTCTTC. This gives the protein CASTPLGGSYNEQFF.

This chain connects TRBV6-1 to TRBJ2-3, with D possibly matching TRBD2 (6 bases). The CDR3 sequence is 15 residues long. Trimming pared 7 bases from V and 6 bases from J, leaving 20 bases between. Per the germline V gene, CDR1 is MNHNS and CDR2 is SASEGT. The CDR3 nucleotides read TGTGCCAGCATTGGAGGGACTGGAGGTTTGGATACGCAGTATTTT. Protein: CASIGGTGGLDTQYF.

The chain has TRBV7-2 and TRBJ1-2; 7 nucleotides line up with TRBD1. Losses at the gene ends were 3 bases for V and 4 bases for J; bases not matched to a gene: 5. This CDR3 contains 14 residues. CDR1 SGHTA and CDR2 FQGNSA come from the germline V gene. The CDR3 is CASSLATGSYGYTF. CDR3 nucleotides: TGTGCCAGCAGCTTGGCGACAGGGTCCTATGGCTACACCTTC.

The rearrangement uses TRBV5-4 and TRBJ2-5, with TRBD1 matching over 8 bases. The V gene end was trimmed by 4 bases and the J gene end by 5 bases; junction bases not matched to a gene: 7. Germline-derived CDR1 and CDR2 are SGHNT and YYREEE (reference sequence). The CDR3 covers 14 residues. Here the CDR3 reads CASSIRTGRETQYF. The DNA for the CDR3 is TGTGCCAGCAGCATACGGACAGGGAGGGAGACCCAGTACTTC.

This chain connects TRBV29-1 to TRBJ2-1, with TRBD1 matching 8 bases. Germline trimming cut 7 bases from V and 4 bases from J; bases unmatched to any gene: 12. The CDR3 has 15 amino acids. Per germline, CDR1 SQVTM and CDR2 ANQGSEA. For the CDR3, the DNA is TGCAGCGCCTCAGGGGGCCGAAACAGTTACAATGAGCAGTTCTTC. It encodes CSASGGRNSYNEQFF.

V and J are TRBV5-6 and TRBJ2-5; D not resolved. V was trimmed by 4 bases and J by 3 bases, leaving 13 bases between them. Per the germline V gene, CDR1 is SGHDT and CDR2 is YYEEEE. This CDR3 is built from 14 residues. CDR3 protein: CASSSPTTEETQYF. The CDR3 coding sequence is TGTGCCAGCAGCAGTCCCACTACGGAAGAGACCCAGTACTTC.

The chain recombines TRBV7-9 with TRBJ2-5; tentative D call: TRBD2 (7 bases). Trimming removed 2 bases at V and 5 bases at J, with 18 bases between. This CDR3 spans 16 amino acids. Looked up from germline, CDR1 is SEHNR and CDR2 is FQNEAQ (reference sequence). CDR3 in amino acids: CASSLYMAGEGETQYF. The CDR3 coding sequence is TGTGCCAGCAGCTTATATATGGCAGGGGAGGGGGAGACCCAGTACTTC.

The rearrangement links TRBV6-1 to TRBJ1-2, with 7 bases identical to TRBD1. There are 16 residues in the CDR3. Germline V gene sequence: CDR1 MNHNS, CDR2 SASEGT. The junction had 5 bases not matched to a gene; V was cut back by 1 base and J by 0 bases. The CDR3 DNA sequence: TGTGCCAGCAGTGAAGGGACAGGTCCTGCTAACTATGGCTACACCTTC. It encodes CASSEGTGPANYGYTF.

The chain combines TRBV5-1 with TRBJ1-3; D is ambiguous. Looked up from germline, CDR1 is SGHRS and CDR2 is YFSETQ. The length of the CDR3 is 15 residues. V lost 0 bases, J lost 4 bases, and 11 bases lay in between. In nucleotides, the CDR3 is TGCGCCAGCAGCTTGGCCAGTCCACCGGGAAACACCATATATTTT. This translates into CASSLASPPGNTIYF. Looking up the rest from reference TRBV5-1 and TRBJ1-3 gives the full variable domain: KAGVTQTPRYLIKTRGQQVTLSCSPISGHRSVSWYQQTPGQGLQFLFEYFSETQRNKGNFPGRFSGRQFSNSRSEMNVSTLELGDSALYLCASSLASPPGNTIYFGEGSWLTVV.

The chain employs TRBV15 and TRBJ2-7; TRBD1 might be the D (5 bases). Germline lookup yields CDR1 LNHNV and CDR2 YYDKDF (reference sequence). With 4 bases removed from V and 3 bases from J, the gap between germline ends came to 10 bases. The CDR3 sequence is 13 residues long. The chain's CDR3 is CATSKDKYYEQYF. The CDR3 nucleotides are TGTGCCACCAGCAAGGACAAATACTACGAGCAGTACTTC.

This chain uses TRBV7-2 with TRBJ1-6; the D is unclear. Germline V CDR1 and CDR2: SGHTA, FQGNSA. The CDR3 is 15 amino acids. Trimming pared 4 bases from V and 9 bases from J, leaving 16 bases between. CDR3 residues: CASSSRVSKISPLHF. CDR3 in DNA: TGTGCCAGCAGCTCTCGGGTTTCGAAGATTTCACCCCTCCACTTT.

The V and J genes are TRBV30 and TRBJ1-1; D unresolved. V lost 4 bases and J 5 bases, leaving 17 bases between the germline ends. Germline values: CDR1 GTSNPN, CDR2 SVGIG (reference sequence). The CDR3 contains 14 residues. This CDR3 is CAWNKRRAGTEAFF. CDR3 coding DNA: TGTGCCTGGAACAAGAGGAGAGCTGGGACTGAAGCTTTCTTT. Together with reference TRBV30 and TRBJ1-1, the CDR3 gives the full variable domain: SQTIHQWPATLVQPVGSPLSLECTVEGTSNPNLYWYRQAAGRGLQLLFYSVGIGQISSEVPQNLSASRPQDRQFILSSKKLLLSDSGFYLCAWNKRRAGTEAFFGQGTRLTVV.

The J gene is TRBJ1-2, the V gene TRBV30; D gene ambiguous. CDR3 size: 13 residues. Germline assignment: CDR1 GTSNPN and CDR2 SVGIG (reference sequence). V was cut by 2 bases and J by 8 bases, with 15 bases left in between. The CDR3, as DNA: TGTGCCTGGAGTCTGGAAAGGACTGACGGCTACACCTTC. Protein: CAWSLERTDGYTF.

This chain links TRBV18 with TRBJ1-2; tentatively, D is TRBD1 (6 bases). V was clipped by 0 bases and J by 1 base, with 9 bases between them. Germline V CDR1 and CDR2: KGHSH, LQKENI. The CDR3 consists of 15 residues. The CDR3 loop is CASSPPSDSNYGYTF. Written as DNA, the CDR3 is TGTGCCAGCTCACCACCGTCGGACAGTAACTATGGCTACACCTTC. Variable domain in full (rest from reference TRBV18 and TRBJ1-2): NAGVMQNPRHLVRRRGQEARLRCSPMKGHSHVYWYRQLPEEGLKFMVYLQKENIIDESGMPKERFSAEFPKEGPSILRIQQVVRGDSAAYFCASSPPSDSNYGYTFGSGTRLTVV.

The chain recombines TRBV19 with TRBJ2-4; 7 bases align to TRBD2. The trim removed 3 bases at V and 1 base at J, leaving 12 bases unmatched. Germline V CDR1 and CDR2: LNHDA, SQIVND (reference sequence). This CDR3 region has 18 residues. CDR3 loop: CASSMGGLSSGAKNIQYF. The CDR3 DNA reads TGTGCCAGTAGTATGGGGGGACTATCCTCGGGTGCCAAAAACATTCAGTACTTC.